These 10 T cell receptor beta chains came from one sample sequenced in a study of cytomegalovirus exposure and HLA in healthy donors. This PCR relied on a set of 60 Vbeta primers and 13 Jbeta primers. TCRdb's table, derived via immunoSEQ multiplex PCR, lists solely in-frame clones and lacks some. The sample shows more than 75,000 clones, and 15% sits with its ten largest clones. What was sequenced was PBMCs. The receptors shown here come from a man between 50 and 59 years old in good health and CMV-seropositive.

The chain is built from TRBV30 and TRBJ1-4; no definite D call. Deletions cut 0 bases from V and 8 bases from J, with 4 bases between. This CDR3 is 11 amino acids long. Germline CDR1 and CDR2: GTSNPN and SVGIG (reference sequence). The CDR3 here is CAWSVGEKLFF. CDR3 in DNA: TGTGCCTGGAGTGTTGGCGAAAAACTGTTTTTT.

The J gene is TRBJ1-3, the V gene TRBV11-3; weak D call: TRBD1 (5 bases). The CDR3 runs to 15 residues. Germline lookup yields CDR1 SGHNT and CDR2 YENEEA. Trimming removed 5 bases at V and 0 bases at J, with 11 bases between. The CDR3 nucleotides are TGTGCCAGCAGCCTCGACAGCGACTCTGGAAACACCATATATTTT. This translates into CASSLDSDSGNTIYF. The variable domain in full, completed from reference TRBV11-3 and TRBJ1-3, reads EAGVVQSPRYKIIEKKQPVAFWCNPISGHNTLYWYLQNLGQGPELLIRYENEEAVDDSQLPKDRFSAERLKGVDSTLKIQPAELGDSAVYLCASSLDSDSGNTIYFGEGSWLTVV.

CDR3 loop: CASSFPGRAGETQYF. The CDR3, as DNA: TGTGCCAGCAGTTTCCCCGGGAGGGCCGGGGAGACCCAGTACTTC. The chain is built from TRBV28 and TRBJ2-5; 8 bases align to TRBD2. This CDR3 contains 15 residues. V lost 3 bases, J lost 5 bases, and 8 bases stayed unmatched. Germline lookup yields CDR1 MDHEN and CDR2 SYDVKM.

The chain's CDR3 is CASSLALAGHTDTQYF. CDR3 DNA: TGTGCCAGCAGCTTAGCGCTTGCGGGGCACACAGATACGCAGTATTTT. The V and J genes are TRBV7-9 and TRBJ2-3, with a possible D match to TRBD2 (6 bases). The CDR3 is 16 amino acids. Germline V gene sequence: CDR1 SEHNR, CDR2 FQNEAQ (reference sequence). Trimming pared 0 bases from V and 2 bases from J, leaving 12 bases between.

The J gene is TRBJ2-1, the V gene TRBV5-4, with TRBD2 matching over 11 bases. Trimming removed 4 bases from V and 5 bases from J; junction bases left unmatched: 14. Per the germline V gene, CDR1 is SGHNT and CDR2 is YYREEE (reference sequence). The CDR3 is 18 residues long. The CDR3 DNA is TGTGCCAGCAGCATTGGGGTTAGCGGGAGGGCCAGGGACAATGAGCAGTTCTTC. The encoded protein is CASSIGVSGRARDNEQFF.

Notes on this clone: Additional DNA sequences in this sample encode the identical CDR3. The chain couples TRBV30 to TRBJ2-1; D ambiguous. Germline V lookup: CDR1 GTSNPN, CDR2 SVGIG (reference sequence). Trimming removed 2 bases from V and 3 bases from J, with 5 bases in between. The CDR3 is made up of 12 amino acids. CDR3 DNA: TGTGCCTGGAGTCGAGACTACAATGAGCAGTTCTTC. It is translated as CAWSRDYNEQFF.

The gene calls are TRBV2 and TRBJ1-2, with 10 bases aligning to TRBD1. The CDR3 is 15 residues long. Losses at the gene ends were 4 bases for V and 0 bases for J; bases not matched to a gene: 2. CDR1 SNHLY and CDR2 FYNNEI come from the germline V gene. The CDR3 coding sequence is TGTGCCAGCAGTGTGGGACAGGGGCCTAACTATGGCTACACCTTC. This gives the protein CASSVGQGPNYGYTF.

Here the CDR3 reads CASSVGGGGNTEAFF. CDR3 DNA sequence: TGTGCCAGCAGCGTAGGTGGGGGGGGGAACACTGAAGCTTTCTTT. The J gene is TRBJ1-1, the V gene TRBV9, with D tentatively TRBD1 (5 bases). The CDR3 covers 15 residues. CDR1 is SGDLS, CDR2 YYNGEE, per germline. Deletions cut 0 bases from V and 1 base from J, with 10 bases between.

The V call is TRBV7-2, the J call TRBJ1-1, with D uncertain. Trimming removed 5 bases from V and 0 bases from J, with 7 bases in between. CDR1 SGHTA and CDR2 FQGNSA come from the germline V gene. CDR3 length equals 13 residues. The CDR3 bases are TGTGCCAGCAGCCCGGCGGTGAACACTGAAGCTTTCTTT. It is translated as CASSPAVNTEAFF.

The chain employs TRBV15 and TRBJ2-7, with D unresolved. The CDR3 covers 14 residues. Trimming took off 0 bases at V and 1 base at J, with 7 bases between the two ends. From germline, CDR1 is LNHNV and CDR2 YYDKDF (reference sequence). The CDR3 coding sequence is TGTGCCACCAGCAGAGAGGCAGGATCCTACGAGCAGTACTTC. Its translation: CATSREAGSYEQYF.